Presented here are 28 T cell receptor beta chains from one specimen sequenced in a study of shared clonotypes between healthy human individuals. TCRdb's copy holds only in-frame clones and misses some; the assay was immunoSEQ multiplex PCR. Of approximately 1,500,000 clones listed, approximately 98% were seen once; the top ten hold approximately 0.45%. Material: naive CD4+ T cells sorted from blood. Subset: CD45RA+ positively selected. These receptors were obtained from a man aged 30 to 45 in good health.

The chain couples TRBV6-5 to TRBJ1-2, with 8 nucleotides matching TRBD1. Germline CDR1 and CDR2: MNHEY and SVGAGI. CDR3 size: 13 residues. V was pared by 6 bases and J by 3 bases, with 3 bases of the junction left unmatched. The CDR3 coding sequence is TGTGCCAGCAGAACAGGGGGGTACTATGGCTACACCTTC. As protein: CASRTGGYYGYTF.

The rearrangement joins TRBV28 to TRBJ1-5; D perhaps matches TRBD1 (5 bases). CDR3 length equals 14 residues. The germline V gene encodes CDR1 MDHEN and CDR2 SYDVKM. The V gene lost 10 bases and the J gene lost 2 bases, with 15 bases spanning the gap. CDR3 region: CATLIGGGNQPQHF. Here the CDR3 DNA reads TGTGCCACCCTCATTGGGGGTGGCAATCAGCCCCAGCATTTT.

The rearrangement links TRBV5-1 to TRBJ2-5, with TRBD2 matching over 9 bases. The CDR3 is 15 residues long. V lost 2 bases, J lost 3 bases, and 5 bases stayed unmatched. Germline CDR1 is SGHRS and CDR2 is YFSETQ. The CDR3 here is CASSLLAGGEETQYF. In DNA form, the CDR3 reads TGCGCCAGCAGCTTACTAGCGGGTGGAGAAGAGACCCAGTACTTC.

The gene calls are TRBV28 and TRBJ2-2; D gene ambiguous. Looked up from germline, CDR1 is MDHEN and CDR2 is SYDVKM. This CDR3 region has 14 residues. V lost 1 base and J lost 7, with 10 bases in between. As DNA, the CDR3 is TGTGCCAGCAGTTTATCGGCTGCGCTCGGGGAGCTGTTTTTT. It specifies CASSLSAALGELFF.

The J gene is TRBJ1-2, the V gene TRBV9, with D perhaps matching TRBD1 (5 bases). CDR1 is SGDLS, CDR2 YYNGEE, per germline. V gave up 4 bases and J gave up 7 bases, with 14 bases separating them. This CDR3 is built from 13 residues. Here the CDR3 DNA reads TGTGCCAGCAGCCCCAAGGAGGGGATTGGCTACACCTTC. Translation: CASSPKEGIGYTF.

The rearrangement joins TRBV7-9 to TRBJ2-7; maybe TRBD1 (6 bases). This CDR3 has 15 amino acids. Germline CDR1 reads SEHNR; CDR2 reads FQNEAQ (reference sequence). V dropped 6 bases and J dropped 5 bases, with 20 bases sitting between them. The CDR3 reads CASSRTGHGLDEQYF. For the CDR3, the DNA is TGTGCCAGCAGTCGAACGGGACATGGCCTGGACGAGCAGTACTTC.

The J gene is TRBJ2-2, the V gene TRBV18; TRBD2 aligns across 10 bases. The junction had 13 bases not matched to a gene; V was cut back by 3 bases and J by 0 bases. This CDR3 is 20 amino acids long. Per germline, CDR1 KGHSH and CDR2 LQKENI. CDR3 DNA sequence: TGTGCCAGCTCACCTACGGAGGTCGGGACTAGCGCCGCGAACACCGGGGAGCTGTTTTTT. This codes for CASSPTEVGTSAANTGELFF.

This sequence joins TRBV29-1 and TRBJ2-1, with a weak D call TRBD2 (6 bases). CDR1 is SQVTM and CDR2 is ANQGSEA in the germline V gene. V lost 2 bases and J 10 bases, leaving 12 bases between the germline ends. The CDR3 spans 12 residues. CDR3: CSVERGTTEQFF. The CDR3 bases are TGCAGCGTTGAACGCGGGACCACAGAGCAGTTCTTC.

V and J are TRBV5-1 and TRBJ1-3; D call uncertain. V was cut by 3 bases and J by 0 bases, with 10 bases left in between. There are 15 residues in the CDR3. Germline CDR1 is SGHRS and CDR2 is YFSETQ. CDR3 loop: CASSSSRGSGNTIYF. The CDR3, as DNA: TGCGCCAGCAGCTCCTCCCGGGGCTCTGGAAACACCATATATTTT.

This clone was picked up a small number of times. Different DNA sequences within this sample yield the same CDR3. V is TRBV5-1 and J is TRBJ2-7; the D is unclear. From germline, CDR1 is SGHRS and CDR2 YFSETQ. V was trimmed by 0 bases and J by 2 bases, leaving 3 bases between them. CDR3 size: 12 residues. The CDR3 sequence: CASSLGAYEQYF. The CDR3 DNA sequence: TGCGCCAGCAGCTTGGGAGCCTACGAGCAGTACTTC.

V and J are TRBV6-5 and TRBJ2-7; possible D gene TRBD2, 5 bases. The germline V and J ends were trimmed by 6 bases and 2 bases, with 17 bases remaining between them. This CDR3 is built from 15 residues. Per germline, CDR1 MNHEY and CDR2 SVGAGI. CDR3 sequence reads: CASRRPGRGAYEQYF. In DNA, the CDR3 is TGTGCCAGCAGACGCCCCGGACGGGGAGCCTACGAGCAGTACTTC.

The V call is TRBV10-2, the J call TRBJ2-7, with TRBD1 matching over 9 bases. Germline lookup yields CDR1 WSHSY and CDR2 SAAADI. Trimming removed 4 bases from V and 7 bases from J; junction bases left unmatched: 8. This CDR3 spans 14 amino acids. The CDR3 DNA follows: TGCGCCAGCAGTGGACAGGGGGGAAGAGGGGAGCAGTACTTC. It translates to CASSGQGGRGEQYF.

This clone was observed once. The V gene is TRBV5-1, the J gene TRBJ1-1, with D uncertain. The ends were cut back, 1 base at V and 6 bases at J, with 10 bases in the middle. Germline CDR1 SGHRS, CDR2 YFSETQ. The CDR3 extends over 13 amino acids. The CDR3 DNA follows: TGCGCCAGCAGCTTGACTCAGAGGGCTGAAGCTTTCTTT. It is translated as CASSLTQRAEAFF. Filled out from reference TRBV5-1 and TRBJ1-1, the complete variable domain reads KAGVTQTPRYLIKTRGQQVTLSCSPISGHRSVSWYQQTPGQGLQFLFEYFSETQRNKGNFPGRFSGRQFSNSRSEMNVSTLELGDSALYLCASSLTQRAEAFFGQGTRLTVV.

Only one count was recorded for this clone. The chain uses TRBV7-2 and TRBJ2-1, with 9 positions matching TRBD2. Trimming at V came to 3 bases and at J to 6 bases, leaving 3 bases not matched to a gene. Germline V gives CDR1 SGHTA, CDR2 FQGNSA. The CDR3 loop spans 14 amino acids. CDR3 amino acids: CASSFVAGANEQFF. For the CDR3, the DNA is TGTGCCAGCAGCTTTGTAGCGGGAGCCAATGAGCAGTTCTTC.

As regards this clone: The sample contains more than one DNA sequence encoding this CDR3. V usage is TRBV7-3 and J usage is TRBJ2-2; maybe TRBD1 (6 bases). Germline V gives CDR1 SGHTA, CDR2 FQGTGA. The CDR3 is made up of 14 amino acids. V was trimmed by 2 bases and J by 2 bases, leaving 6 bases between them. CDR3 sequence: CASSLGTNTGELFF. The CDR3 bases are TGTGCCAGCAGCTTAGGGACAAACACCGGGGAGCTGTTTTTT.

V is TRBV28 and J is TRBJ1-1; 10 nucleotides align to TRBD1. Germline V gene sequence: CDR1 MDHEN, CDR2 SYDVKM. J lost 5 bases, V lost 7 bases, and 10 bases had no gene match. This CDR3 is built from 15 residues. CDR3 residues: CASNGQGVILTEAFF. The CDR3 DNA follows: TGTGCCAGCAACGGACAGGGGGTAATTTTGACTGAAGCTTTCTTT.

The rearrangement joins TRBV20-1 to TRBJ2-7; D is ambiguous. This CDR3 comprises 11 residues. V lost 5 bases and J 5 bases, leaving 10 bases between the germline ends. CDR1 and CDR2 from the germline V gene are DFQATT and SNEGSKA (reference sequence). The CDR3 bases are TGCAGTGCTTCCCGGCTGGACGAGCAGTACTTC. This encodes CSASRLDEQYF.

Remarks on this clone: Different DNA sequences within this sample yield the same CDR3. This rearrangement joins TRBV2 to TRBJ2-7; D is unresolved. V was clipped by 5 bases and J by 2 bases, with 4 bases between them. The CDR3 sequence is 11 residues long. Per the germline V gene, CDR1 is SNHLY and CDR2 is FYNNEI. This CDR3 reads CASSRTYEQYF. The CDR3 region has the DNA TGTGCCAGCAGTCGGACCTACGAGCAGTACTTC.

This rearrangement joins TRBV6-1 to TRBJ1-5, with no clear D. The germline V gene encodes CDR1 MNHNS and CDR2 SASEGT. CDR3 length: 15 residues. V was cut by 7 bases and J by 3 bases, with 16 bases left in between. Here the CDR3 reads CASNGLASSNQPQHF. In DNA, the CDR3 is TGTGCCAGCAACGGCTTAGCGAGTTCCAATCAGCCCCAGCATTTT.

The genes are TRBV19 and TRBJ1-1; unclear D gene. The germline V gene has CDR1 LNHDA and CDR2 SQIVND (reference sequence). The germline V and J ends were trimmed by 3 bases and 5 bases, with 10 bases remaining between them. The CDR3 extends over 13 amino acids. The CDR3 is CASSIGLRTEAFF. The CDR3, as DNA: TGTGCCAGTAGTATTGGGCTGAGGACTGAAGCTTTCTTT.

This clone was observed a single time. The chain recombines TRBV5-1 with TRBJ2-7; the match to TRBD2 covers 7 bases. This CDR3 is 15 amino acids long. Trimming took 2 bases from V and 1 from J; bases not matched to a gene: 6. Germline V gene lookup returns CDR1 SGHRS and CDR2 YFSETQ. The CDR3 DNA sequence: TGCGCCAGCAGCTTTGAGCGGGGCTCATCCTACGAGCAGTACTTC. Its protein is CASSFERGSSYEQYF.

The V and J genes are TRBV6-1 and TRBJ2-7, with D uncertain. CDR1 MNHNS and CDR2 SASEGT come from the germline V gene. The germline V and J ends were trimmed by 5 bases and 2 bases, with 16 bases remaining between them. The CDR3 spans 15 residues. CDR3 protein: CASSPRRTVTYEQYF. In DNA, the CDR3 is TGTGCCAGCAGTCCAAGACGGACGGTAACCTACGAGCAGTACTTC.

V and J are TRBV18 and TRBJ2-1, with 9 bases matching TRBD1. This CDR3 has 14 residues. V shed 6 bases, J shed 8 bases, and the junction held 8 bases outside the gene matches. Germline assignment: CDR1 KGHSH and CDR2 LQKENI. CDR3: CASSGQGIEDEQFF. The CDR3 bases are TGTGCCAGCTCCGGACAGGGGATTGAGGATGAGCAGTTCTTC.

V gene TRBV9 combines with J gene TRBJ2-1, with TRBD2 as a possible D gene (5 bases). The germline gives CDR1 SGDLS, CDR2 YYNGEE. The CDR3 totals 15 residues. V was cut by 3 bases and J by 10 bases, with 20 bases left in between. CDR3 in amino acids: CASSGSPTGVREQFF. Here the CDR3 DNA reads TGTGCCAGCAGCGGGAGCCCCACCGGGGTAAGAGAGCAGTTCTTC.

Here the CDR3 DNA reads TGTGCCTGGAGTGTAAGAGGGGGACCCTGGGGGTACAATGAGCAGTTCTTC. As protein: CAWSVRGGPWGYNEQFF. J is TRBJ2-1 and V is TRBV30; TRBD1 might be the D (6 bases). The CDR3 consists of 17 residues. Deletions cut 0 bases from V and 4 bases from J, with 19 bases between. The germline gives CDR1 GTSNPN, CDR2 SVGIG (reference sequence).

The chain joins TRBV28 to TRBJ2-1; D is undetermined. Germline CDR1 MDHEN, CDR2 SYDVKM. The CDR3 length is 12 residues. V was pared by 3 bases and J by 9 bases, with 9 bases between. Written as DNA, the CDR3 is TGTGCCAGCAGTTTCCTAGGTCTTGAGCAGTTCTTC. Translation gives CASSFLGLEQFF. The full variable domain, with the rest looked up from reference TRBV28 and TRBJ2-1, is DVKVTQSSRYLVKRTGEKVFLECVQDMDHENMFWYRQDPGLGLRLIYFSYDVKMKEKGDIPEGYSVSREKKERFSLILESASTNQTSMYLCASSFLGLEQFFGPGTRLTVL.

This clone was observed once. The chain carries TRBV7-9 and TRBJ2-3, with 10 bases that match TRBD1. The CDR3 runs to 15 residues. J was trimmed by 3 bases and V by 5 bases; bases with no gene match: 5. The germline gives CDR1 SEHNR, CDR2 FQNEAQ (reference sequence). Here the CDR3 DNA reads TGTGCCAGCAGCGTAGGGACAGGGGAAACAGATACGCAGTATTTT. Amino acids: CASSVGTGETDTQYF. Complete variable domain (other parts from reference TRBV7-9 and TRBJ2-3): DTGVSQNPRHKITKRGQNVTFRCDPISEHNRLYWYRQTLGQGPEFLTYFQNEAQLEKSRLLSDRFSAERPKGSFSTLEIQRTEQGDSAMYLCASSVGTGETDTQYFGPGTRLTVL.

The chain links TRBV6-5 to TRBJ2-2, with D tentatively TRBD1 or TRBD2 (5 bases each). The CDR3 is 15 amino acids. Germline V CDR1 and CDR2: MNHEY, SVGAGI. Between the trimmed V and J ends, which lost 8 bases and 0 bases, there was a span of 13 bases. The CDR3 DNA reads as TGTGCCAGCGGGGAAAGGGGAGCGAACACCGGGGAGCTGTTTTTT. This translates into CASGERGANTGELFF.